The present T cell receptor (beta chain) was sequenced within a study of blood T cell repertoires in COVID-19. About the study: Samples came from the United States, Italy and Spain, spanning acute and convalescent COVID-19.

After removal of 5 bases from V and 0 bases from J, the junction contained 13 bases not matched to a gene. This CDR3 region has 19 residues. Germline lookup yields CDR1 SGHTA and CDR2 FQGNSA. Original handling: Estimation of nucleated cell counts was performed using reference gene primer amplification. Only in-frame clones appear in the TCRdb table, and some are missing; sequencing was by immunoSEQ multiplex PCR. Clone size and V and J calls were adopted from that table, with D and trimming inferred from the DNA. The repertoire includes tens of thousands of clones, 88% of them detected once, and approximately 4.6% sits in the top ten.

The chain links TRBV7-2 to TRBJ1-6; 7 nucleotides align to TRBD1. This receptor was obtained from a human donor in a cohort sampled during active COVID-19. The sequencing sample was made of peripheral blood. CDR3 amino acids: CASSVRARRGSSYNSPLHF. In DNA, the CDR3 is TGTGCCAGCAGCGTAAGGGCCCGCAGGGGGAGCTCCTATAATTCACCCCTCCACTTT.